The TCR beta chain described here comes from a study of cytomegalovirus exposure and HLA in healthy donors. Study findings and constraints: Within a later analysis, the majority of CMV-associated TCR beta chains appeared HLA-restricted. Researchers reported in a later analysis that common viral pathogens appeared linked to several top clusters.

With regard to this clone: Its antigen is as yet unknown.

CDR3 length equals 14 residues. The V end was cut by 5 bases, the J end by 3 bases, with 13 bases between. Germline V gives CDR1 LNHDA, CDR2 SQIVND (reference sequence). Primers included in the PCR were 60 Vbeta and 13 Jbeta primers. In the study's own analysis: The count from a later analysis was 60 million to 85 million unique TCR beta chains, some 11 million of them shared. Using immunoSEQ multiplex PCR, the repertoire was profiled, and TCRdb retains in-frame clones only, with some absent. V, J and clone size are taken as reported in that table, and D and trimming were inferred from the DNA itself. The sample includes around 150,000 clones, about 85% of them seen just once.

The TCR sequence derives from a man aged 18 to 30 in good health and CMV-seropositive. This sequence joins TRBV19 and TRBJ1-1; D may be TRBD1 (5 bases). Sequencing was carried out using PBMCs. The DNA of the CDR3 is TGTGCCAGTAGTCGTCAGGGTCCTTACACTGAAGCTTTCTTT. Its protein is CASSRQGPYTEAFF.